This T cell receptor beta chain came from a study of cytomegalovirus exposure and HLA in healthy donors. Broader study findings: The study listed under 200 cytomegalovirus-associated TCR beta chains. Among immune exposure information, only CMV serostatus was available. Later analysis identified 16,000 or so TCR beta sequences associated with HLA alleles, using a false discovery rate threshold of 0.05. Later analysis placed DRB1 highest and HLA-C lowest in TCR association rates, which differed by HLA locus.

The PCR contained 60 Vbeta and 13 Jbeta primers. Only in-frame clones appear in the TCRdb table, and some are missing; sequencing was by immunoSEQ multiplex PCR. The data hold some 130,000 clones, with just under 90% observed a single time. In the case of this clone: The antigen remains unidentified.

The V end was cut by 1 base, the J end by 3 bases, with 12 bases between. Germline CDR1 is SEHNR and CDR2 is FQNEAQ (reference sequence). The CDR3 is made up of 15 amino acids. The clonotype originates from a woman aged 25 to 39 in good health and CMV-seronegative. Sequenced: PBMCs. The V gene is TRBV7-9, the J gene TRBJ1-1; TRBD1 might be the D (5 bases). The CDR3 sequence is CASSLGTRRYTEAFF. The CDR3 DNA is TGTGCCAGCAGCTTAGGGACAAGAAGGTACACTGAAGCTTTCTTT.